This TCR beta chain was found in a study of cytomegalovirus exposure and HLA in healthy donors. Vbeta (60) and Jbeta (13) primers were used in the PCR. The assay was immunoSEQ multiplex PCR, and TCRdb's table has in-frame clones only and misses some. The sample lists roughly 100,000 clones; under 80% were seen once. This clone appeared a few times. This clonotype was obtained from a man in his 60s in good health and CMV-seronegative. The sample consisted of PBMCs.

CDR3 in DNA: TGTGCCAGCAGCCTGGGACAGCTCAATGAGCAGTTCTTC. Amino acids: CASSLGQLNEQFF. The chain combines TRBV11-3 with TRBJ2-1; 7 bases are shared with TRBD1. Germline CDR1 reads SGHNT; CDR2 reads YENEEA. CDR3 length: 13 residues. Trimming at V came to 5 bases and at J to 6 bases, leaving 4 bases not matched to a gene.